These T cell receptor beta chains were read from a single sample in a study of T cells in localized non-small cell lung cancer. Clones were sequenced by immunoSEQ multiplex PCR, and TCRdb holds only the in-frame ones, with some missing. The data contain 25,000 or so clones, roughly 90% of them singletons. This specimen was peripheral blood, taken before any cancer treatment. These receptors all come from a female donor aged 60 or older with stage I lung adenocarcinoma. Each CDR3 is given with its conserved first and last residue. A D gene is named only where the DNA matches it firmly. Clone size, where shown, is once, few, many, or a class for clones that have expanded.

D gene	V gene	J gene	clone size	CDR3 DNA	CDR3 protein
-	TRBV2	TRBJ1-6	-	TGTGCCAGCACCGAAAGAAATCTGAAGGGGACCCTCCACTTT	CASTERNLKGTLHF
-	TRBV5-1	TRBJ1-5	-	TGCGCCAGCAGCCCGACCGGGACAAGGGAGCAGCCCCAGCATTTT	CASSPTGTREQPQHF
-	TRBV10-3	TRBJ2-7	-	TGTGCCACCTCTGACGCCTACGAGCAGTACTTC	CATSDAYEQYF
-	TRBV7-2	TRBJ2-5	-	TGTGCCAGCAGCTCCACCCGAGCGGAAGAGACCCAGTACTTC	CASSSTRAEETQYF
-	TRBV6-5	TRBJ2-1	-	TGTGCCAGCAGTCCTCCCCGATGGCACTACAATGAGCAGTTCTTC	CASSPPRWHYNEQFF
TRBD2	TRBV7-3	TRBJ2-2	once	TGTGCCAGCAGCTCTACTAGCGGGTACACCGGGGAGCTGTTTTTT	CASSSTSGYTGELFF
-	TRBV19	TRBJ1-2	-	TGTGCCAGTAGTATGAGGTCTCGTGGCTACACCTTC	CASSMRSRGYTF
TRBD1	TRBV6-6	TRBJ1-5	few	TGTGCCAGCGTAAAGGGACAGGGGATATCTCAGCCCCAGCATTTT	CASVKGQGISQPQHF
-	TRBV5-1	TRBJ1-5	-	TGCGCCAGCAGCCCCTTGGATAGCAATCAGCCCCAGCATTTT	CASSPLDSNQPQHF
-	TRBV5-1	TRBJ1-5	-	TGCGCCAGCAGCTTGTCCGGCAATCAGCCCCAGCATTTT	CASSLSGNQPQHF
-	TRBV6-5	TRBJ1-1	once	TGTGCCAGCAGTTATCGCAGACAGGATGAAGCTTTCTTT	CASSYRRQDEAFF
TRBD2	TRBV19	TRBJ2-1	-	TGTGCCAGTAGTCCGGGAAGCGGGAGCTCCTACAATGAGCAGTTCTTC	CASSPGSGSSYNEQFF
TRBD2	TRBV30	TRBJ2-7	-	TGTGCCTGGGGGGGACTAGCGGGACCCTACGAGCAGTACTTC	CAWGGLAGPYEQYF
TRBD1	TRBV9	TRBJ1-1	-	TGTGCCAGCAGCGGGCGTGGGGGGACAGAGAACACTGAAGCTTTCTTT	CASSGRGGTENTEAFF
TRBD1	TRBV15	TRBJ1-6	-	TGTGCCACCAGCAGAGGCAGGACAGGGCTTCCCCAGGTTTCACCCCTCCACTTT	CATSRGRTGLPQVSPLHF
-	TRBV12-5	TRBJ2-2	-	TGTGCTAGTGGTTTAGGGGGATCCACCGGGGAGCTGTTTTTT	CASGLGGSTGELFF
-	TRBV6-1	TRBJ1-1	-	TGTGCCAGCAGTGGGAGTCAAGGCAGTTCGGTTGTGACTGAAGCTTTCTTT	CASSGSQGSSVVTEAFF
TRBD1	TRBV6-1	TRBJ1-2	few	TGTGCCAGCAGACAGGGGGCGAGCCTTATCTATGGCTACACCTTC	CASRQGASLIYGYTF
-	TRBV19	TRBJ1-1	-	TGTGCCAGTAGTATAGGGGTTATGAACACTGAAGCTTTCTTT	CASSIGVMNTEAFF
-	TRBV5-1	TRBJ1-2	-	TGCGCCAGCAGCTTGACATTTACGCGGGGGACTAACTATGGCTACACCTTC	CASSLTFTRGTNYGYTF
-	TRBV29-1	TRBJ1-2	once	TGCAGCGTTGAAGACTTACACCCGGGATACCACACCTTC	CSVEDLHPGYHTF
-	TRBV11-3	TRBJ2-5	-	TGTGCCAGCAGCCGCCACCAAGAGACCCAGTACTTC	CASSRHQETQYF
TRBD1	TRBV18	TRBJ2-7	-	TGTGCCAGCTCACCCGGGACAGTCCTCCTGAGCTCCTACGAGCAGTACTTC	CASSPGTVLLSSYEQYF
-	TRBV2	TRBJ1-1	-	TGTGCCAGCAGTGCTGGGTTAACTGAAGCTTTCTTT	CASSAGLTEAFF
-	TRBV29-1	TRBJ2-7	-	TGCAGCGTTGGACAGGCGGGATATTACGAGCAGTACTTC	CSVGQAGYYEQYF
-	TRBV7-6	TRBJ1-3	-	TGTGCCAGCAGCTATGAACAGGGCTCTGGAAACACCATATATTTT	CASSYEQGSGNTIYF
-	TRBV11-3	TRBJ2-2	-	TGTGCCAGCAGCTTAGCCGGGGCCACCGGGGAGCTGTTTTTT	CASSLAGATGELFF
-	TRBV4-1	TRBJ2-7	-	TGCGCCAGCAGCCAATTACCCGGAGTCGGAGCCTACGAGCAGTACTTC	CASSQLPGVGAYEQYF
-	TRBV20-1	TRBJ1-2	-	TGCAGTGCAACCGAGGACTATGGCTACACCTTC	CSATEDYGYTF
TRBD2	TRBV11-3	TRBJ2-7	-	TGTGCCAGCAGAACTAGCGGGATCGGCGAGCAGTACTTC	CASRTSGIGEQYF
TRBD2	TRBV9	TRBJ2-1	-	TGTGCCAGCAGCGTAGGGCCTAGCGGGAGCAATGAGCAGTTCTTC	CASSVGPSGSNEQFF
-	TRBV19	TRBJ1-5	-	TGTGCCAGTAGTACCGGGACGGCAAGCAATCAGCCCCAGCATTTT	CASSTGTASNQPQHF
-	TRBV7-8	TRBJ2-3	-	TGTGCCAGCAGCTTAGGGCGGAGTGGTAGCACAGATACGCAGTATTTT	CASSLGRSGSTDTQYF